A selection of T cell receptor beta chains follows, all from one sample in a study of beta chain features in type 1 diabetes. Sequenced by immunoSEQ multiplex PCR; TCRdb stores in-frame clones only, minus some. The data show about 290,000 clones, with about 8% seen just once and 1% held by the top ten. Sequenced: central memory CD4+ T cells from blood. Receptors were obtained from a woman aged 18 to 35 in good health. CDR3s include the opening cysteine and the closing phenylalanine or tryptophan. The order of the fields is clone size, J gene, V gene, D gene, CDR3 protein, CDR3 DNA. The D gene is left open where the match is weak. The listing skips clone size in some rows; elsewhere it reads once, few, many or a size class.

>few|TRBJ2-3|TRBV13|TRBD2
CASSLSGENTDTQYF
TGTGCCAGCAGCTTAAGCGGGGAGAACACAGATACGCAGTATTTT
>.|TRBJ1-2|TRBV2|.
CASIQGFGGYTF
TGTGCCAGCATACAGGGTTTTGGTGGCTACACCTTC
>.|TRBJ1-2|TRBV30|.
CAWRDRGKYGYTF
TGTGCCTGGAGGGACAGAGGAAAGTATGGCTACACCTTC
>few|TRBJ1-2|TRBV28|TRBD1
CASSLTGPGGYTF
TGTGCCAGCAGTTTGACAGGGCCGGGCGGCTACACCTTC
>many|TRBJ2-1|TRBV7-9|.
CASSPTPSRLEQFF
TGTGCCAGCAGCCCCACCCCCTCTCGACTAGAGCAGTTCTTC
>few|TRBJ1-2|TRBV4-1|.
CASSQDRNTFYGYTF
TGCGCCAGCAGCCAAGATAGGAACACCTTCTATGGCTACACCTTC
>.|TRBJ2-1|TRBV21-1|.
CASSKPRSGTHSCNEQFF
TGTGCCAGCAGCAAACCGAGGAGCGGGACCCATTCCTGCAATGAGCAGTTCTTC
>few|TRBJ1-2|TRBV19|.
CASSGRGTADGYTF
TGTGCCAGTAGTGGCCGCGGGACGGCAGACGGCTACACCTTC
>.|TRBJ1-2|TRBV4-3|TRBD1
CASSQSTQGSYGYTF
TGCGCCAGCAGCCAATCCACACAGGGGTCCTATGGCTACACCTTC
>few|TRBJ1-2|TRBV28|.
CASSSGVGRGVFGYTF
TGTGCCAGCAGTTCCGGGGTGGGCAGGGGCGTCTTTGGCTACACCTTC
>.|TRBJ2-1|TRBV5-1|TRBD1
CASSLGQGHDEQFF
TGCGCCAGCAGCTTGGGACAGGGTCATGATGAGCAGTTCTTC
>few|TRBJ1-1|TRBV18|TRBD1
CASSLGQRATEAFF
TGTGCCAGCTCCCTGGGACAGCGTGCGACTGAAGCTTTCTTT
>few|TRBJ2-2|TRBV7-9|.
CASSLVYSRGTGELFF
TGTGCCAGCAGCTTAGTGTACTCGCGGGGCACCGGGGAGCTGTTTTTT